This is a list of T cell receptor beta chains from one sample in a study of blood T cell repertoires in COVID-19. Assay: immunoSEQ multiplex PCR; the TCRdb copy retains only in-frame clones and omits some. The sample lists some 270,000 clones; 80% to 90% were seen once. Sequencing was carried out using peripheral blood. The origin of the receptors is a woman in her thirties or forties who had recovered from COVID-19. CDR3s include the opening cysteine and the closing phenylalanine or tryptophan. D genes are given only for firm matches. The size of a clone is reported for some rows only, either as once, few or many, or as a class for expanded clones.

>NA|TRBV5-1|14|TRBJ2-5|NA
CASSSGTAGETQYF
TGCGCCAGCAGCTCCGGGACAGCGGGAGAGACCCAGTACTTC
>NA|TRBV30|14|TRBJ1-4|NA
CAWSDSATNEKLFF
TGTGCCTGGAGTGACAGTGCAACTAATGAAAAACTGTTTTTT
>NA|TRBV27|15|TRBJ1-3|NA
CASSPIPYSGNTIYF
TGTGCCAGCAGTCCCATACCCTACTCTGGAAACACCATATATTTT
>TRBD1|TRBV27|13|TRBJ1-2|NA
CASSQDRVLGYTF
TGTGCCAGCAGCCAGGACAGGGTGCTCGGCTACACCTTC
>NA|TRBV12-1|16|TRBJ2-1|NA
CASSFPSGGGDNEQFF
TGTGCCAGCAGCTTTCCGAGCGGGGGAGGGGACAATGAGCAGTTCTTC
>TRBD2|TRBV5-3|16|TRBJ2-7|NA
CARRPRGGGRTYEQYF
TGTGCCAGAAGACCCCGCGGCGGGGGGCGTACCTACGAGCAGTACTTC
>NA|TRBV7-2|14|TRBJ1-2|NA
CASSLWDKNYGYTF
TGTGCCAGCAGCTTATGGGACAAGAACTATGGCTACACCTTC
>NA|TRBV2|12|TRBJ2-5|once
CASSEVTKTQYF
TGTGCCAGCAGTGAGGTCACAAAGACCCAGTACTTC
>NA|TRBV6-5|13|TRBJ1-2|NA
CASSYRTRGAQSF
TGTGCCAGCAGTTACAGAACCCGGGGGGCCCAAAGTTTC
>NA|TRBV5-6|12|TRBJ2-7|NA
CASSRPRGEQYF
TGTGCCAGCAGCCGACCTCGGGGGGAGCAGTACTTC
>TRBD2|TRBV27|14|TRBJ2-7|NA
CASSLAGGPYEQYF
TGTGCCAGCAGTTTAGCGGGGGGGCCCTACGAGCAGTACTTC
>TRBD1|TRBV4-3|15|TRBJ2-3|NA
CASSQTGVRTDTQYF
TGCGCCAGCAGCCAAACAGGGGTTCGGACAGATACGCAGTATTTT
>TRBD1|TRBV6-4|18|TRBJ2-6|NA
CASSDTGTASSGANVLTF
TGTGCCAGCAGTGACACCGGGACAGCGAGCTCTGGGGCCAACGTCCTGACTTTC
>TRBD1|TRBV19|14|TRBJ2-3|NA
CARTRGQGPYTQYF
TGTGCCAGAACCCGGGGACAGGGACCTTATACGCAGTATTTT
>NA|TRBV2|12|TRBJ1-4|NA
CASRSGWEKLFF
TGTGCCAGCAGGAGTGGTTGGGAAAAACTGTTTTTT
>TRBD2|TRBV7-9|13|TRBJ2-3|NA
CACVRGDTDTQYF
TGTGCCTGCGTCCGGGGGGACACAGATACGCAGTATTTT
>TRBD1|TRBV15|16|TRBJ2-7|NA
CATSRDLLGQGDYQYF
TGTGCCACCAGCAGAGATCTATTGGGACAGGGAGATTATCAGTACTTC
>NA|TRBV18|16|TRBJ1-2|NA
CASANGRDLRGVGYTF
TGTGCCAGCGCTAACGGCCGGGACTTACGTGGGGTTGGCTACACCTTC
>NA|TRBV18|13|TRBJ2-5|NA
CASSPRSQETQYF
TGTGCCAGCTCACCACGGAGCCAAGAGACCCAGTACTTC
>NA|TRBV18|15|TRBJ2-5|NA
CASSLNSGVRETQYF
TGTGCCAGCTCACTAAACTCGGGGGTTCGGGAGACCCAGTACTTC
>TRBD2|TRBV30|12|TRBJ2-3|NA
CAWGLAGDTQYF
TGTGCCTGGGGACTAGCGGGGGATACGCAGTATTTT
>TRBD1|TRBV7-2|14|TRBJ2-5|NA
CASSPTGVQETQYF
TGTGCCAGCAGCCCTACAGGGGTACAGGAGACCCAGTACTTC
>TRBD2|TRBV9|18|TRBJ2-1|NA
CASSVADGWRGGSNEQFF
TGTGCCAGCAGCGTAGCTGACGGTTGGCGGGGGGGCTCCAATGAGCAGTTCTTC
>NA|TRBV3-1/TRBV3-2|16|TRBJ2-1|NA
CASSQGGGVPYNEQFF
TGTGCCAGCAGCCAAGGGGGCGGGGTCCCCTACAATGAGCAGTTCTTC
>TRBD2|TRBV7-2|13|TRBJ2-4|NA
CASSFGRDDIQYF
TGTGCCAGCAGCTTCGGGAGGGATGACATTCAGTACTTC
>TRBD2|TRBV4-1|15|TRBJ2-7|NA
CASSQHSGAAYEQYF
TGCGCCAGCAGCCAGCATAGCGGGGCCGCCTACGAGCAGTACTTC
>NA|TRBV2|15|TRBJ1-6|NA
CASSEQGRDYSPLHF
TGTGCCAGCAGTGAACAGGGGAGGGATTATTCACCCCTCCACTTT
>NA|TRBV30|14|TRBJ1-6|NA
CAWGREGESSPLHF
TGTGCCTGGGGCCGGGAGGGGGAGAGTTCACCCCTCCACTTT
>NA|TRBV6-2/TRBV6-3|13|TRBJ2-5|NA
CASSYNFQETQYF
TGTGCCAGCAGTTACAACTTTCAAGAGACCCAGTACTTC
>NA|TRBV19|13|TRBJ1-1|NA
CASSIRANTEAFF
TGTGCCAGTAGTATTCGAGCGAACACTGAAGCTTTCTTT
>NA|TRBV4-1|19|TRBJ2-6|NA
CASSQDLGRAVTGANVLTF
TGCGCCAGCAGCCAAGATTTGGGCAGGGCTGTCACTGGGGCCAACGTCCTGACTTTC
>NA|TRBV7-2|12|TRBJ1-2|NA
CASGRPRYGYTF
TGTGCCAGCGGGCGACCCCGCTATGGCTACACCTTC
>TRBD1|TRBV5-4|17|TRBJ2-2|NA
CASSLGPGQGNTGELFF
TGTGCCAGCAGCTTAGGACCGGGACAGGGGAACACCGGGGAGCTGTTTTTT
>NA|TRBV19|13|TRBJ2-3|once
CASSAEFTDTQYF
TGTGCCAGTAGTGCCGAGTTTACAGATACGCAGTATTTT
>TRBD1|TRBV14|15|TRBJ2-2|NA
CASSQLGTGAGELFF
TGTGCCAGCAGCCAACTTGGTACAGGGGCCGGGGAGCTGTTTTTT
>TRBD1|TRBV3-1/TRBV3-2|15|TRBJ2-3|NA
CASSPWTGDTDTQYF
TGTGCCAGCAGCCCCTGGACAGGTGACACAGATACGCAGTATTTT
>NA|TRBV2|13|TRBJ2-7|NA
CASSIGQPYEQYF
TGTGCCAGCAGCATAGGACAGCCTTACGAGCAGTACTTC
>NA|TRBV6-5|14|TRBJ1-1|NA
CASSSVGGNTEAFF
TGTGCCAGCAGCTCGGTCGGGGGTAACACTGAAGCTTTCTTT
>NA|TRBV3-1/TRBV3-2|12|TRBJ1-2|NA
CASGQRFYGYTF
TGTGCCAGCGGACAGCGATTCTATGGCTACACCTTC
>NA|TRBV27|14|TRBJ2-1|NA
CASSFGQFYNEQFF
TGTGCCAGCAGTTTCGGACAGTTTTATAATGAGCAGTTCTTC
>NA|TRBV5-6|15|TRBJ1-5|NA
CASSFGGYSNQPQHF
TGTGCCAGCAGCTTCGGGGGATATAGCAATCAGCCCCAGCATTTT
>TRBD1|TRBV2|13|TRBJ1-2|NA
CASSDRTGGRYTF
TGTGCCAGCAGTGACCGGACAGGGGGACGCTACACCTTC
>NA|TRBV29-1|13|TRBJ1-2|NA
CSARAAGWIGYTF
TGCAGCGCCCGTGCGGCAGGGTGGATCGGCTACACCTTC
>TRBD1|TRBV7-9|14|TRBJ1-4|NA
CASSIGQGSEKLFF
TGTGCCAGCAGCATAGGACAGGGGTCGGAAAAACTGTTTTTT
>TRBD2|TRBV10-3|14|TRBJ2-3|NA
CAITTGLDPDTQYF
TGTGCCATCACCACAGGACTAGACCCAGATACGCAGTATTTT
>TRBD2|TRBV6-2/TRBV6-3|15|TRBJ2-1|once
CASSYDQPTSPSPFF
TGTGCCAGCAGTTACGACCAGCCGACTAGCCCCTCTCCGTTCTTC
>TRBD1|TRBV4-1|19|TRBJ1-2|once
CASSQALRGQGEANYGYTF
TGCGCCAGCAGCCAAGCCCTCAGGGGGCAGGGGGAGGCTAACTATGGCTACACCTTC
>TRBD1|TRBV5-1|15|TRBJ2-7|NA
CASSLDETGVLEQYF
TGCGCCAGCAGCTTGGACGAGACAGGGGTCCTCGAGCAGTACTTC
>NA|TRBV3-1/TRBV3-2|13|TRBJ1-1|NA
CASSPRQRNEAFF
TGTGCCAGCAGCCCCAGACAGCGAAATGAAGCTTTCTTT
>TRBD1|TRBV14|15|TRBJ1-2|NA
CASSQAVGQGGGYTF
TGTGCCAGCAGCCAAGCTGTGGGACAGGGAGGTGGCTACACCTTC
>TRBD1|TRBV19|16|TRBJ2-3|NA
CASSTTGTRSTDTQYF
TGTGCCAGTAGTACGACAGGGACCCGCAGCACAGATACGCAGTATTTT
>TRBD1|TRBV3-1/TRBV3-2|13|TRBJ1-2|NA
CASSQQGAYGYTF
TGTGCCAGCAGCCAACAGGGGGCCTACGGCTACACCTTC
>TRBD1|TRBV19|16|TRBJ1-4|NA
CASSIGGGTGIEKLFF
TGTGCCAGTAGTATAGGCGGCGGGACAGGGATCGAAAAACTGTTTTTT
>TRBD2|TRBV30|14|TRBJ2-1|NA
CAWRGPGLAFEQFF
TGTGCCTGGAGAGGACCGGGACTAGCATTTGAGCAGTTCTTC
>NA|TRBV2|10|TRBJ2-1|few
CATHIDEQFF
TGTGCCACCCACATCGATGAGCAGTTCTTC
>NA|TRBV20-1|11|TRBJ2-5|NA
CSAADFETQYF
TGCAGTGCCGCTGACTTTGAGACCCAGTACTTC
>TRBD1|TRBV7-9|14|TRBJ2-3|NA
CASSSTGEQDTQYF
TGTGCCAGCAGCTCCACAGGGGAGCAAGATACGCAGTATTTT
>NA|TRBV2|15|TRBJ2-3|NA
CASSKLVGVTDTQYF
TGTGCCAGCAGCAAACTAGTTGGGGTCACAGATACGCAGTATTTT
>TRBD1|TRBV18|15|TRBJ2-2|NA
CASPGQGISLGELFF
TGTGCCAGCCCAGGACAGGGGATCTCCCTCGGGGAGCTGTTTTTT
>NA|TRBV6-6|14|TRBJ2-7|NA
CASRSGTGVVEQYF
TGTGCCAGCAGGTCCGGGACTGGCGTGGTCGAGCAGTACTTC